These 19 T cell receptor beta chains share one sample of origin, sequenced in a study of cytomegalovirus exposure and HLA in healthy donors. It was with 60 Vbeta and 13 Jbeta primers that the PCR ran. Produced via immunoSEQ multiplex PCR; TCRdb's table is partial and in-frame only. The table has 64,000 or so clones, 70% seen once. Source material: PBMCs. The receptors were gathered from a woman in her forties or fifties in good health and CMV-seropositive.

The V and J genes are TRBV5-6 and TRBJ1-2; D is undetermined. CDR1 and CDR2 (germline): SGHDT, YYEEEE. The CDR3 sequence is 12 residues long. V gave up 4 bases and J gave up 7 bases, with 11 bases separating them. CDR3 in DNA: TGTGCCAGCAGCCCTAACCTGCTTGGCTACACCTTC. As protein: CASSPNLLGYTF.

The J gene is TRBJ2-1, the V gene TRBV27; TRBD2 matches at 10 bases. The germline V gene encodes CDR1 MNHEY and CDR2 SMNVEV (reference sequence). V gave up 6 bases and J gave up 8 bases; unmatched junction bases: 10. The CDR3 has 15 amino acids. The CDR3 is CASRVTSGRAHEQFF. The CDR3 DNA reads TGTGCCAGCAGAGTGACCAGCGGGAGGGCCCATGAGCAGTTCTTC.

The genes are TRBV7-9 and TRBJ2-3, with D possibly TRBD2 on 5 matching bases. Germline CDR1 reads SEHNR; CDR2 reads FQNEAQ (reference sequence). CDR3 length: 12 amino acids. Trimming removed 11 bases at V and 3 bases at J, with 12 bases between. The CDR3 loop is CAGRRETDTQYF. The CDR3 DNA is TGTGCCGGGCGTAGGGAGACAGATACGCAGTATTTT.

The J gene is TRBJ2-7, the V gene TRBV28; D perhaps matches TRBD1 (6 bases). This CDR3 has 12 residues. The ends were cut back, 6 bases at V and 9 bases at J, with 15 bases in the middle. Germline V gives CDR1 MDHEN, CDR2 SYDVKM. The CDR3 region has the DNA TGTGCCAGCAGAATACAGGGTCGTGGGCAGTACTTC. Protein product: CASRIQGRGQYF. Looking up the rest from reference TRBV28 and TRBJ2-7 gives the full variable domain: DVKVTQSSRYLVKRTGEKVFLECVQDMDHENMFWYRQDPGLGLRLIYFSYDVKMKEKGDIPEGYSVSREKKERFSLILESASTNQTSMYLCASRIQGRGQYFGPGTRLTVT.

The count of this clone is one. The chain couples TRBV6-6 to TRBJ2-7; tentative D call: TRBD1 (6 bases). V lost 4 bases to trimming and J lost 3 bases, with 13 bases between them. This CDR3 region has 14 residues. The germline V gene has CDR1 MNHNY and CDR2 SVGAGI (reference sequence). The CDR3, as DNA: TGTGCCAGCAGTTCAGGGGACCATGACTACGAGCAGTACTTC. Its translation: CASSSGDHDYEQYF.

This clone was picked up many times. The genes are TRBV5-4 and TRBJ2-1, with 8 bases identical to TRBD2. The CDR3 is 16 residues long. Germline lookup yields CDR1 SGHNT and CDR2 YYREEE (reference sequence). Trimming took 0 bases from V and 3 from J; bases not matched to a gene: 5. The CDR3: CASSLVGRGGYNEQFF. As DNA, the CDR3 is TGTGCCAGCAGCTTGGTTGGCCGGGGGGGCTACAATGAGCAGTTCTTC.

This chain joins TRBV7-7 and TRBJ2-5, with 10 bases identical to TRBD2. The trim removed 1 base at V and 4 bases at J, leaving 9 bases unmatched. Germline CDR1 and CDR2: SSHAT and FNYEAQ (reference sequence). CDR3 length: 17 residues. In DNA form, the CDR3 reads TGTGCCAGCAGCTTAGAGGCTAGCGGGGGTTCGGGAGAGACCCAGTACTTC. Amino acid sequence: CASSLEASGGSGETQYF.

This chain uses TRBV10-3 with TRBJ2-5, with D unclear. The V end was cut by 7 bases, the J end by 1 base, with 10 bases between. Germline V gene lookup returns CDR1 ENHRY and CDR2 SYGVKD. CDR3 length equals 13 residues. Here the CDR3 DNA reads TGTGCCATCACCCCGTCGGTCCAAGAGACCCAGTACTTC. Protein sequence: CAITPSVQETQYF.

This sequence joins TRBV27 and TRBJ1-1; D not resolved. CDR3 length: 13 amino acids. The V and J ends lost 0 bases and 4 bases respectively, with 6 bases between them. Germline V lookup: CDR1 MNHEY, CDR2 SMNVEV (reference sequence). The CDR3 sequence is CASSLSQSTEAFF. The CDR3, as DNA: TGTGCCAGCAGTTTATCTCAGTCCACTGAAGCTTTCTTT.

This clone was observed a handful of times. This sequence joins TRBV19 and TRBJ1-6, with D perhaps matching TRBD1 (6 bases). CDR1 LNHDA and CDR2 SQIVND come from the germline V gene (reference sequence). V dropped 5 bases and J dropped 5 bases, with 19 bases sitting between them. This CDR3 has 17 residues. CDR3 DNA: TGTGCCAGTAGTTCTACCTACAGGGTGAGGAATAATTCACCCCTCCACTTT. This translates into CASSSTYRVRNNSPLHF.

This clone was detected a few times. This chain connects TRBV27 to TRBJ2-5, with unresolved D. This CDR3 spans 16 amino acids. Trimming removed 2 bases at V and 5 bases at J, with 18 bases between. Looked up from germline, CDR1 is MNHEY and CDR2 is SMNVEV (reference sequence). CDR3 nucleotides: TGTGCCAGCAGTTTAGGAGCTAGTCTAGGCCGGGAGACCCAGTACTTC. Its translation is CASSLGASLGRETQYF.

This clone was seen only once. The V gene is TRBV29-1, the J gene TRBJ2-3; 14 bases match TRBD2. The ends lost 4 bases at V and 1 base at J; junction bases unmatched: 7. CDR1 is SQVTM, CDR2 ANQGSEA, per germline. This CDR3 is built from 17 residues. The CDR3 region is CSVVAGGLAGGTDTQYF. The CDR3, as DNA: TGCAGCGTTGTGGCCGGGGGACTAGCGGGAGGCACAGATACGCAGTATTTT.

The chain has TRBV9 and TRBJ2-1; possibly TRBD1 for D (5 bases). CDR1 and CDR2 from the germline V gene are SGDLS and YYNGEE. V dropped 0 bases and J dropped 1 base, with 14 bases sitting between them. The CDR3 length is 17 residues. The DNA of the CDR3 is TGTGCCAGCAGCGTAGCTGCCAGGGTAGTATCCTACAATGAGCAGTTCTTC. Translating gives CASSVAARVVSYNEQFF.

J is TRBJ2-4 and V is TRBV4-1, with a weak D call TRBD1 (5 bases). V was shortened by 4 bases and J by 0 bases, with 22 bases between the two germline ends. There are 19 residues in the CDR3. CDR1 MGHRA and CDR2 YSYEKL come from the germline V gene. Here the CDR3 reads CASSLGARVTRIAKNIQYF. The CDR3 bases are TGCGCCAGCAGCCTTGGGGCCAGGGTAACCCGGATAGCCAAAAACATTCAGTACTTC.

The chain employs TRBV9 and TRBJ1-1, with a tentative D call TRBD1 (5 bases). CDR1 is SGDLS, CDR2 YYNGEE, per germline. V lost 2 bases and J lost 3, with 8 bases in between. This CDR3 region has 13 residues. The CDR3 sequence is CASSVGDYTEAFF. The CDR3 DNA follows: TGTGCCAGCAGCGTGGGGGACTACACTGAAGCTTTCTTT.

This clone came up a few times. The chain recombines TRBV5-1 with TRBJ1-1, with D unresolved. V lost 5 bases and J 1 base, leaving 9 bases between the germline ends. The CDR3 has 13 amino acids. Germline loops: CDR1 SGHRS, CDR2 YFSETQ. The CDR3 DNA reads TGCGCCAGCAGGGCGCAGGAGAACACTGAAGCTTTCTTT. Encoded protein: CASRAQENTEAFF.

The gene calls are TRBV7-2 and TRBJ2-7; TRBD2 matches at 9 bases. V dropped 2 bases and J dropped 7; count of bases not matched to a gene: 12. CDR1 is SGHTA, CDR2 FQGNSA, per germline. The CDR3 has 16 amino acids. CDR3 in amino acids: CASSLYTAGGSREQYF. The CDR3 region has the DNA TGTGCCAGCAGCTTATACACAGCGGGAGGTTCTCGGGAGCAGTACTTC.

The rearrangement links TRBV10-3 to TRBJ1-1; tentatively, D is TRBD1 (5 bases). This CDR3 is built from 13 residues. CDR1 is ENHRY, CDR2 SYGVKD, per germline. Trimming shortened V by 6 bases and J by 4 bases, and 12 bases separated the two germline ends. The CDR3 sequence is CAIRDDSSTEAFF. The CDR3 nucleotides are TGTGCCATCAGGGATGACAGTAGCACTGAAGCTTTCTTT.

The chain couples TRBV29-1 to TRBJ2-1, with TRBD2 as a possible D gene (6 bases). There are 14 residues in the CDR3. The germline V and J ends were trimmed by 5 bases and 5 bases, with 16 bases remaining between them. Germline values: CDR1 SQVTM, CDR2 ANQGSEA. CDR3 in DNA: TGCAGCGTTCCTGAGCTTAGCGGAGACAATGAGCAGTTCTTC. Protein product: CSVPELSGDNEQFF.